This T cell receptor (beta chain) stems from a study (dated by TCRdb to the late 2010s). About the study as a whole: The study used sequence and structural analyses to characterize human CD8+ TCR repertoires recognizing immunodominant viral antigens.

Reading the germline V gene gives CDR1 SNHLY and CDR2 FYNNEI. Reading from cysteine to phenylalanine, the CDR3 counts 14 amino acids. This entry keeps only the CDR3 DNA: 42 bases, framed from base 1. V is reduced by 10 bases and J by 4 bases, leaving a spacing of 16 bases between them. Taking its sample share into account, this clonotype is large (0.1 to 1%). No cognate antigen has been identified for it. The sample holds no much larger clone one base away, and base qualities are not on file. Paper-wide results and their limitations: Reports indicated that CD8+ TCR repertoires specific to different immunodominant viral antigens were highly diverse and distinct from one another.

Data came from an Illumina HiSeq 2500. Starting from the raw public reads, TCRdb applied fastp trimming at Q25, assembled clones with MiXCR and retained in-frame beta chains. Rows are combined by CDR3 protein, so each entry shows the most common genes and DNA. Recorded for this sample are over 750 distinct CDR3 sequences; approximately 23% of them occurred a single time. The ten largest account for 35% to 40% of the sample. This chain is built from TRBV2 and TRBJ2-2; the D gene is unclear. The receptor comes from a male donor. The sequenced sample was CD8+ T cells (not recorded whether cultured). The CDR3 is CAILGFFSTGELFF. The DNA is as follows: TGTGCCATCCTGGGGTTTTTCAGCACCGGGGAGCTGTTTTTT.